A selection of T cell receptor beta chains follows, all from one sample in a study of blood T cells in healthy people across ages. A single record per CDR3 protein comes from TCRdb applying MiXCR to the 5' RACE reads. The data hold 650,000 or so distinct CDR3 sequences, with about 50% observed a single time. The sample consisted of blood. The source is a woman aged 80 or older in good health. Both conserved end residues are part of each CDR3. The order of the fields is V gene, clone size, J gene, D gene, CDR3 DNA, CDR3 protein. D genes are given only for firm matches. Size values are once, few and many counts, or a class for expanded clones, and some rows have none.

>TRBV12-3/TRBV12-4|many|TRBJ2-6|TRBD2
TGTGCCAGCCCCCTTCTTACGGGGGGTGGCTCTGGGGCCAACGTCCTGACTTTC
CASPLLTGGGSGANVLTF
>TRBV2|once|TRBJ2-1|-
TGTGCCAGCACCAAAGAACTGGCAGGGAGGAGCCATGAGCAGTTCTTC
CASTKELAGRSHEQFF
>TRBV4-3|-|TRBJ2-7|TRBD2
TGCGCCAGCAGCGCCGGGGGGTCCTCCTACGAGCAGTACTTC
CASSAGGSSYEQYF
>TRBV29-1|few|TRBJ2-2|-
TGCAGCGTTGACGGTAGTGTTAACACCGGGGAGCTGTTTTTT
CSVDGSVNTGELFF
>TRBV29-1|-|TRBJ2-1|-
TGCAGCGCCCGATCTAATGACAATGAGCAGTTCTTC
CSARSNDNEQFF
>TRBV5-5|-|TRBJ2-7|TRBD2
TGTGCCAGCAGCTTCGGCAGGGGGCGAACTAGCGGGAGCGCCTACGAGCAGTACTTC
CASSFGRGRTSGSAYEQYF
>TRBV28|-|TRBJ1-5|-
TGTGCCAGCAGGACAGTTTTGAATCAGCCCCAGCATTTT
CASRTVLNQPQHF
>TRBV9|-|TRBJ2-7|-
TGTGCCAGCAGCGGAGGCTGGAACGGCGCCTACGAGCAGTACTTC
CASSGGWNGAYEQYF
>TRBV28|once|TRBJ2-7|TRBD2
TGTGCCAGCAGTTCCACGGGCGTCACTAGCGGGAGGGCCTACGAGCAGTACTTC
CASSSTGVTSGRAYEQYF
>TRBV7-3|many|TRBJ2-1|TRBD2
TGTGCCAGCAGCATGACTAGCGGGGGATACAATGAGCAGTTCTTC
CASSMTSGGYNEQFF
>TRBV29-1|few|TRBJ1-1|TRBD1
TGCAGCGTTGGAGGGACAGGGGGCCGGAACACTGAAGCTTTCTTT
CSVGGTGGRNTEAFF
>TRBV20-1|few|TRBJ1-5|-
TGCAGTGCTAGAGGCGGAGCGACAGCGGAGCCCCAGCATTTT
CSARGGATAEPQHF
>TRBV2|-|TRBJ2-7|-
TGTGCCAGCAGTGAAGCGAATGGCTTCAACAATGAGCAGTACTTC
CASSEANGFNNEQYF
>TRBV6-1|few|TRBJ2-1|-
TGTGCCAGCAGTGCAAGGAGGGGAATAGACAATGAGCAGTTCTTC
CASSARRGIDNEQFF
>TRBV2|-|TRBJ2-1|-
TGTGCCAGCAGTGTCCCGGGAAAGGCCACGGATGAGCAGTTCTTC
CASSVPGKATDEQFF
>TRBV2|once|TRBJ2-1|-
TGCGCCGCCGCGGGTAGGGTCTACAATGAGCAGTTCTTC
CAAAGRVYNEQFF
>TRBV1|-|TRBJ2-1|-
TGCACCAGCGGGACCCCCCGAGGTAATGAGCAGTTCTTC
CTSGTPRGNEQFF
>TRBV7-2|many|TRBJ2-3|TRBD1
TGTGCCAGCAGCTACAGGGGGCCGATGGATACGCAGTATTTT
CASSYRGPMDTQYF
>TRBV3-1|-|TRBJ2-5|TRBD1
TGTGCCAGCAGCCAACGAAGACAGGGGCGGGAAGAGACCCAGTACTTC
CASSQRRQGREETQYF
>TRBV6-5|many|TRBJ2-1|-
TGTGCCAGCAGTTACAGGGATGAGCAGTTCTTC
CASSYRDEQFF
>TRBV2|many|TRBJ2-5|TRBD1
TGTGCCAGCAGTAGGGACAGAGAGACCCAGTACTTC
CASSRDRETQYF
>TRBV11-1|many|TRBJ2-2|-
TGTGCCAGCGGGTCCCGGACTGCCACCGGGGAGCTGTTTTTT
CASGSRTATGELFF
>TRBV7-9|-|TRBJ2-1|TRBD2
TGTGCCAGCAGAGTGGAGGCTAGCGGGAGCAATGAGCAGTTCTTC
CASRVEASGSNEQFF
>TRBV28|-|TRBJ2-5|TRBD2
TGTGCCAGCAGTCCGTCGGGACTAGCGGTTAGCCAAGAGACCCAGTACTTC
CASSPSGLAVSQETQYF
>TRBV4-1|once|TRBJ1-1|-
TGCGCCAGCAGCCGCTGGGGGGCCCTGGGCTCTGAAGCTTTCTTT
CASSRWGALGSEAFF
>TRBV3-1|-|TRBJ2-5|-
TGTGCCAGCAGGAAGAACCTCCAAGAGACCCAGTACTTC
CASRKNLQETQYF
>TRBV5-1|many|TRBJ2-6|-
TGCGCCAGCAGCTTGGTTCTCTCTGGGGCCAACGTCCTGACTTTC
CASSLVLSGANVLTF
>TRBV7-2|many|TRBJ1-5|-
TGTGCCAGCAGCTTAAGCGGGTGGGGTCAGCCCCAGCATTTT
CASSLSGWGQPQHF
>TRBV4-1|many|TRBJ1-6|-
TGCGCCAGCAGCCCTCAACCCGATGGTATTTCCCTCCACTTT
CASSPQPDGISLHF
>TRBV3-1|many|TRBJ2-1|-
TGTGCCAGCAGCCAAGCGGGTCCGGGTGAGCAGTTCTTC
CASSQAGPGEQFF
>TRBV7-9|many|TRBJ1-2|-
TGTGCCAGCAGCTTATTTGCCAGGGTCGATGGCTACACCTTC
CASSLFARVDGYTF
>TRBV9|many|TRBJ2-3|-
TGTGCCAGCAGCGTAGCCTCACATCGGGCTAGCACAGATACGCAGTATTTT
CASSVASHRASTDTQYF
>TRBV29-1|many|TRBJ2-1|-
TGCAGCGTTGGGGAAGATTACAATGAGCAGTTCTTC
CSVGEDYNEQFF
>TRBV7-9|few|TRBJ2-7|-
TGTGCCAGCAGCGTATCCGGACGGTCCTACGAGCAGTACTTC
CASSVSGRSYEQYF
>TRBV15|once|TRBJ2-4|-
TGTGCCACCAGCAGAGACTCCCAGAGCGTAGCCAAAAACATTCAGTACTTC
CATSRDSQSVAKNIQYF
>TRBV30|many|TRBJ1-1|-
TGTGCCTGGAGTGTACTCAGGGAGACTGAAGCTTTCTTT
CAWSVLRETEAFF
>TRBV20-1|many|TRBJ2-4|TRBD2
TGCAGTGCTAGAGATCCGGGACTAGCGAACCAACTTACCAAAAACATTCAGTACTTC
CSARDPGLANQLTKNIQYF
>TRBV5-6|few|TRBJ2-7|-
TGTGCCAGCAGCTTGCGGGGGTCTTTCTACGAGCAGTACTTC
CASSLRGSFYEQYF
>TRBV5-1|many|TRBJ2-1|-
TGCGCCAGCAGCCCGGCCCCCAAGGGTGAGCAGTTCTTC
CASSPAPKGEQFF
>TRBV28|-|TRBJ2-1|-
TGTGCCAGCAGAGCCGGGGGTGGTGAGCAGTTCTTC
CASRAGGGEQFF
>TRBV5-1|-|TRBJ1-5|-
TGCGCCAGCAACTGGGACTCCGGGGATCAGCCCCAGCATTTT
CASNWDSGDQPQHF
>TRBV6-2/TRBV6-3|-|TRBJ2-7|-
TGTGCCTCCGGGACGGGGAAGTCCCCCTACGAGCAGTACTTC
CASGTGKSPYEQYF
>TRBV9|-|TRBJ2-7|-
TGTGCCAGCAGCGTAGATGCCTTTCCAGGCAGCTACGAGCAGTACTTC
CASSVDAFPGSYEQYF
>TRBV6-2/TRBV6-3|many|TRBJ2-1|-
TGTGCCAGCAGTTATTTTACAGGAGCCTACAATGAGCAGTTCTTC
CASSYFTGAYNEQFF
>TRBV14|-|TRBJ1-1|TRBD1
TGTGCCAGCAGCCATCCGGACAGGGGGCAAGCTGAAGCTTTCTTT
CASSHPDRGQAEAFF
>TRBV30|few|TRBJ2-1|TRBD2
TGTGCCTGGAGTGTACCACTAGCGGGAGCCTACAATGAGCAGTTCTTC
CAWSVPLAGAYNEQFF
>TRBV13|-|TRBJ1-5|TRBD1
TGTGCCAGCAGCCTACGACAGGGTGGATCGTTAAATCAGCCCCAGCATTTT
CASSLRQGGSLNQPQHF
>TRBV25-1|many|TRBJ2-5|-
TGTGCCACCGCCAAACAAGAGACCCAGTACTTC
CATAKQETQYF
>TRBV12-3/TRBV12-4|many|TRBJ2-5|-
TGTGCCAGCACCCTCAGAGACTTCACAGGGACCCAGTACTTC
CASTLRDFTGTQYF
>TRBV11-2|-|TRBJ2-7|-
TGTGCCAGCAGCTTACGCGGTAGAAGGGCATCGTCATACGAGCAGTACTTC
CASSLRGRRASSYEQYF
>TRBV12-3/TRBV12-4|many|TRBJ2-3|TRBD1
TGTGCCAGCAGTCCGGGACAGGGAAGCACAGATACGCAGTATTTT
CASSPGQGSTDTQYF